These 10 T cell receptor beta chains came from one sample sequenced in a study of radiotherapy plus CTLA-4 blockade in lung cancer. Using immunoSEQ multiplex PCR, the repertoire was profiled, and TCRdb retains in-frame clones only, with some absent. The profile covers 90,000 or so clones, with 83% appearing a single time and roughly 0.84% taken by the ten largest. This specimen was peripheral blood, taken from a patient treated with radiotherapy plus ipilimumab. Source of these receptors: a human donor with non-small cell lung cancer who had stable disease on radiotherapy plus ipilimumab.

J is TRBJ2-3 and V is TRBV2, with 7 bases aligning to TRBD2. Germline CDR1 SNHLY, CDR2 FYNNEI. J gave up 2 bases and V 4 bases, and 6 bases lay outside the gene matches. This CDR3 is 15 amino acids long. The CDR3 spells CASSVGLDSTDTQYF. The CDR3 nucleotides read TGTGCCAGCAGTGTTGGACTAGACTCCACAGATACGCAGTATTTT.

The chain has TRBV14 and TRBJ2-3, with D possibly being TRBD2 (5 bases). Trimming took 2 bases from V and 0 from J, leaving 9 bases between them. Germline V CDR1 and CDR2: SGHDN, FVKESK. This CDR3 region has 15 residues. In nucleotides, the CDR3 is TGTGCCAGCAGCCAAAGAGGGCCCAGCACAGATACGCAGTATTTT. Translated, it gives CASSQRGPSTDTQYF.

This clone was seen more than once but under ten times. The V gene is TRBV19, the J gene TRBJ1-5; D possibly corresponds to TRBD1 (5 bases). Germline V gene lookup returns CDR1 LNHDA and CDR2 SQIVND (reference sequence). The CDR3 spans 12 residues. Deletions cut 1 base from V and 9 bases from J, with 7 bases between. The CDR3 sequence is CASSIVQGPQHF. CDR3 coding DNA: TGTGCCAGTAGTATAGTTCAGGGGCCCCAGCATTTT.

This rearrangement joins TRBV6-4 to TRBJ1-1; no firm D call. Germline assignment: CDR1 MRHNA and CDR2 SNTAGT. There are 13 residues in the CDR3. Trimming pared 4 bases from V and 5 bases from J, leaving 11 bases between. DNA for the CDR3: TGTGCCAGCAGTGCCGGGTCGAGGACTGAAGCTTTCTTT. Amino acids: CASSAGSRTEAFF.

For the CDR3, the DNA is TGTGCCAGCAGCTTGGTTGGGGGTGGTGACACTGAAGCTTTCTTT. Translation gives CASSLVGGGDTEAFF. The rearrangement joins TRBV5-6 to TRBJ1-1, with D possibly matching TRBD1 (5 bases). Germline assignment: CDR1 SGHDT and CDR2 YYEEEE. The CDR3 has 15 residues. The V end lost 0 bases, the J end lost 3 bases, and 12 bases lay between the germline ends. Looking up the rest from reference TRBV5-6 and TRBJ1-1 gives the full variable domain: DAGVTQSPTHLIKTRGQQVTLRCSPKSGHDTVSWYQQALGQGPQFIFQYYEEEERQRGNFPDRFSGHQFPNYSSELNVNALLLGDSALYLCASSLVGGGDTEAFFGQGTRLTVV.

The chain couples TRBV9 to TRBJ1-5; a possible D gene is TRBD1 (5 bases). Germline V CDR1 and CDR2: SGDLS, YYNGEE. Trimming cost V 0 bases and J 6 bases, with 13 bases left between them. The CDR3 contains 15 residues. The CDR3 loop reads CASSVGGDLGQPQHF. The CDR3 DNA reads as TGTGCCAGCAGCGTAGGGGGGGATTTAGGTCAGCCCCAGCATTTT.

J is TRBJ2-3 and V is TRBV10-3, with 10 bases identical to TRBD2. With V trimmed by 7 bases and J by 3 bases, 4 bases remained unmatched. From germline, CDR1 is ENHRY and CDR2 SYGVKD. CDR3 length equals 14 residues. The CDR3 reads CAIKPSGGTDTQYF. The CDR3 nucleotides read TGTGCCATCAAGCCTAGCGGGGGAACAGATACGCAGTATTTT.

The gene calls are TRBV5-1 and TRBJ2-1; D not certain. This CDR3 region has 12 residues. Germline V gene data show CDR1 as SGHRS and CDR2 as YFSETQ. The V and J ends lost 0 bases and 6 bases respectively, with 4 bases between them. The CDR3 here is CASSLALNEQFF. The CDR3 coding sequence is TGCGCCAGCAGCTTGGCCCTCAATGAGCAGTTCTTC.

The CDR3 loop is CASSPNPDTQYF. The CDR3 nucleotides are TGCGCCAGCAGCCCCAATCCAGATACGCAGTATTTT. The V gene is TRBV5-1, the J gene TRBJ2-3; no clear D. The CDR3 extends over 12 amino acids. Germline V gene data show CDR1 as SGHRS and CDR2 as YFSETQ. V was pared by 4 bases and J by 4 bases, with 7 bases between.

V and J are TRBV5-1 and TRBJ2-7, with 7 bases matching TRBD1. From germline, CDR1 is SGHRS and CDR2 YFSETQ. Trimming took 1 base from V and 1 from J; bases not matched to a gene: 11. This CDR3 comprises 17 residues. In DNA form, the CDR3 reads TGCGCCAGCAGCTTGTTTCCCCCTACGACAGGGTCCTACGAGCAGTACTTC. Residues: CASSLFPPTTGSYEQYF. Looking up the rest from reference TRBV5-1 and TRBJ2-7 gives the full variable domain: KAGVTQTPRYLIKTRGQQVTLSCSPISGHRSVSWYQQTPGQGLQFLFEYFSETQRNKGNFPGRFSGRQFSNSRSEMNVSTLELGDSALYLCASSLFPPTTGSYEQYFGPGTRLTVT.